These T cell receptor beta chains were read from a single sample in a study of blood T cell repertoires in COVID-19. TCRdb's copy holds only in-frame clones and misses some; the assay was immunoSEQ multiplex PCR. The table includes around 260,000 clones, 65% to 90% detected once. Sequencing was carried out using peripheral blood. Receptors were obtained from a human donor in a cohort sampled during active COVID-19. CDR3s include the opening cysteine and the closing phenylalanine or tryptophan. Fields, in order: J gene, V gene, clone size, D gene, CDR3 protein, CDR3 DNA. D genes are given only for firm matches. The size entry is marked missing in some rows and otherwise reads once, few, many or a size class.

J gene: TRBJ2-7; V gene: TRBV5-6; clone size: -; D gene: TRBD2; CDR3 protein: CASSLVAGGPYEQYF; CDR3 DNA: TGTGCCAGCAGCTTGGTCGCGGGAGGGCCGTACGAGCAGTACTTC
J gene: TRBJ2-5; V gene: TRBV5-1; clone size: -; D gene: -; CDR3 protein: CASSLRLAEQETQYF; CDR3 DNA: TGCGCCAGCAGCTTGAGGCTAGCAGAACAAGAGACCCAGTACTTC
J gene: TRBJ1-2; V gene: TRBV19; clone size: -; D gene: -; CDR3 protein: CASSDGSLNYGYTF; CDR3 DNA: TGTGCCAGTAGTGACGGTAGCCTTAACTATGGCTACACCTTC
J gene: TRBJ1-1; V gene: TRBV19; clone size: -; D gene: -; CDR3 protein: CASRMAGGTEAFF; CDR3 DNA: TGTGCCAGTCGCATGGCGGGGGGCACTGAAGCTTTCTTT
J gene: TRBJ2-1; V gene: TRBV27; clone size: -; D gene: -; CDR3 protein: CASSLLAYNEQFF; CDR3 DNA: TGTGCCAGCAGTTTGCTAGCTTACAATGAGCAGTTCTTC
J gene: TRBJ2-3; V gene: TRBV7-9; clone size: -; D gene: TRBD1; CDR3 protein: CASSPRDRGPADTQYF; CDR3 DNA: TGTGCCAGCAGCCCGCGGGACAGGGGGCCGGCAGATACGCAGTATTTT
J gene: TRBJ2-3; V gene: TRBV9; clone size: -; D gene: TRBD1; CDR3 protein: CASSVPGQITDTQYF; CDR3 DNA: TGTGCCAGCAGCGTCCCGGGACAGATTACAGATACGCAGTATTTT
J gene: TRBJ2-1; V gene: TRBV6-1; clone size: -; D gene: TRBD1; CDR3 protein: CASSEGQGPSYGQFF; CDR3 DNA: TGTGCCAGCAGTGAAGGACAGGGTCCTTCGTATGGACAGTTCTTC
J gene: TRBJ2-3; V gene: TRBV3-1/TRBV3-2; clone size: -; D gene: -; CDR3 protein: CASSQDSPRTDTQYF; CDR3 DNA: TGTGCCAGCAGCCAGGACAGCCCTCGTACAGATACGCAGTATTTT
J gene: TRBJ2-3; V gene: TRBV19; clone size: -; D gene: TRBD1; CDR3 protein: CASSSTGGTDTQYF; CDR3 DNA: TGTGCCAGTAGTAGTACAGGGGGCACAGATACGCAGTATTTT
J gene: TRBJ2-5; V gene: TRBV5-1; clone size: -; D gene: TRBD2; CDR3 protein: CASSPGPGGRGGETQYF; CDR3 DNA: TGCGCCAGCAGCCCTGGCCCCGGAGGGAGGGGCGGAGAGACCCAGTACTTC
J gene: TRBJ1-3; V gene: TRBV30; clone size: -; D gene: -; CDR3 protein: CAWSGQAADTIYF; CDR3 DNA: TGTGCCTGGAGTGGACAGGCAGCGGACACCATATATTTT
J gene: TRBJ1-2; V gene: TRBV5-1; clone size: -; D gene: TRBD1; CDR3 protein: CASSFGRDRSYGYTF; CDR3 DNA: TGCGCCAGCAGCTTTGGCAGGGACAGGAGTTATGGCTACACCTTC
J gene: TRBJ2-1; V gene: TRBV6-4; clone size: -; D gene: TRBD1; CDR3 protein: CASAMDRAFNEQFF; CDR3 DNA: TGTGCCAGCGCAATGGACAGGGCATTCAATGAGCAGTTCTTC
J gene: TRBJ2-1; V gene: TRBV5-6; clone size: -; D gene: TRBD2; CDR3 protein: CASSLRAGGDEQFF; CDR3 DNA: TGTGCCAGCAGCTTGAGGGCGGGAGGTGATGAGCAGTTCTTC
J gene: TRBJ1-1; V gene: TRBV28; clone size: -; D gene: -; CDR3 protein: CASSFIRQNTEAFF; CDR3 DNA: TGTGCCAGCAGTTTCATTCGACAGAACACTGAAGCTTTCTTT
J gene: TRBJ2-1; V gene: TRBV7-9; clone size: -; D gene: -; CDR3 protein: CASSSEDYYNEQFF; CDR3 DNA: TGTGCCAGCAGCTCGGAGGATTACTACAATGAGCAGTTCTTC
J gene: TRBJ2-7; V gene: TRBV19; clone size: -; D gene: TRBD1; CDR3 protein: CASSNYGTAYEQYF; CDR3 DNA: TGTGCCAGTAGTAACTACGGGACAGCCTACGAGCAGTACTTC
J gene: TRBJ2-1; V gene: TRBV6-5; clone size: -; D gene: TRBD2; CDR3 protein: CATHTGLAVSEEQFF; CDR3 DNA: TGTGCCACCCACACAGGACTAGCCGTTTCAGAGGAGCAGTTCTTC
J gene: TRBJ1-6; V gene: TRBV28; clone size: -; D gene: -; CDR3 protein: CASSFGPSSSPLHF; CDR3 DNA: TGTGCCAGCAGTTTTGGGCCCTCAAGTTCACCCCTCCACTTT
J gene: TRBJ2-2; V gene: TRBV5-8; clone size: -; D gene: -; CDR3 protein: CASSLSAERNTGELFF; CDR3 DNA: TGTGCCAGCAGCTTGAGTGCAGAGCGGAACACCGGGGAGCTGTTTTTT
J gene: TRBJ2-7; V gene: TRBV6-2/TRBV6-3; clone size: -; D gene: -; CDR3 protein: CASSYDRTSGSYEQYF; CDR3 DNA: TGTGCCAGCAGTTACGATCGGACATCGGGCTCCTACGAGCAGTACTTC
J gene: TRBJ1-1; V gene: TRBV18; clone size: -; D gene: TRBD1; CDR3 protein: CASALDRDAAEAFF; CDR3 DNA: TGTGCCAGCGCATTGGACAGGGATGCGGCTGAAGCTTTCTTT
J gene: TRBJ2-1; V gene: TRBV15; clone size: -; D gene: TRBD2; CDR3 protein: CATSLGYTGTSGSSSYNEQFF; CDR3 DNA: TGTGCCACCAGCTTAGGATATACCGGGACTAGCGGGTCCAGCTCCTACAATGAGCAGTTCTTC
J gene: TRBJ2-5; V gene: TRBV19; clone size: once; D gene: TRBD1; CDR3 protein: CASSTRTGNVKETQYF; CDR3 DNA: TGTGCCAGTAGTACGAGGACAGGGAACGTCAAAGAGACCCAGTACTTC
J gene: TRBJ1-1; V gene: TRBV7-6; clone size: -; D gene: -; CDR3 protein: CASSPIEYTEAFF; CDR3 DNA: TGTGCCAGCAGCCCTATAGAGTACACTGAAGCTTTCTTT
J gene: TRBJ2-6; V gene: TRBV10-3; clone size: -; D gene: -; CDR3 protein: CAISESSRSGANVLTF; CDR3 DNA: TGTGCCATCAGTGAGTCGTCCCGCTCTGGGGCCAACGTCCTGACTTTC
J gene: TRBJ1-3; V gene: TRBV6-5; clone size: -; D gene: -; CDR3 protein: CASSSRVHSGNTIYF; CDR3 DNA: TGTGCCAGCAGTTCCAGGGTTCACTCTGGAAACACCATATATTTT
J gene: TRBJ1-1; V gene: TRBV6-5; clone size: few; D gene: -; CDR3 protein: CASSYLNAGAAFF; CDR3 DNA: TGTGCCAGCAGTTACTTAAATGCGGGAGCAGCTTTCTTT
J gene: TRBJ2-1; V gene: TRBV18; clone size: -; D gene: -; CDR3 protein: CASSPPRGGSSSGGEQFF; CDR3 DNA: TGTGCCAGCTCACCACCTAGGGGGGGTTCTTCCTCCGGGGGTGAGCAGTTCTTC
J gene: TRBJ1-5; V gene: TRBV28; clone size: -; D gene: TRBD1; CDR3 protein: CASTGGLVQPQHF; CDR3 DNA: TGTGCCAGCACAGGGGGCTTAGTTCAGCCCCAGCATTTT
J gene: TRBJ2-2; V gene: TRBV7-6; clone size: -; D gene: -; CDR3 protein: CASSLVRRENTGELFF; CDR3 DNA: TGTGCCAGCAGCTTAGTGCGGCGGGAGAACACCGGGGAGCTGTTTTTT
J gene: TRBJ1-2; V gene: TRBV28; clone size: -; D gene: TRBD1; CDR3 protein: CASSSTGQGESYTF; CDR3 DNA: TGTGCCAGCAGTTCTACTGGACAGGGGGAATCCTACACCTTC
J gene: TRBJ2-3; V gene: TRBV10-2; clone size: -; D gene: TRBD2; CDR3 protein: CASSDLAGVGSDTQYF; CDR3 DNA: TGCGCCAGCAGTGACCTAGCGGGAGTCGGGTCAGATACGCAGTATTTT
J gene: TRBJ1-1; V gene: TRBV6-5; clone size: -; D gene: -; CDR3 protein: CASSRTENTEAFF; CDR3 DNA: TGTGCCAGCAGTCGGACAGAGAACACTGAAGCTTTCTTT
J gene: TRBJ1-2; V gene: TRBV7-9; clone size: -; D gene: -; CDR3 protein: CASSPGAGNYGYTF; CDR3 DNA: TGTGCCAGCAGCCCCGGCGCAGGGAACTATGGCTACACCTTC
J gene: TRBJ2-7; V gene: TRBV7-2; clone size: -; D gene: TRBD1; CDR3 protein: CASSSGQGALYTSYEQYF; CDR3 DNA: TGTGCCAGCAGCTCAGGACAGGGGGCCTTATACACCTCCTACGAGCAGTACTTC
J gene: TRBJ2-2; V gene: TRBV18; clone size: -; D gene: TRBD2; CDR3 protein: CASSQLATSGRADTGELFF; CDR3 DNA: TGTGCCAGCTCACAACTCGCGACTAGCGGGAGGGCCGACACCGGGGAGCTGTTTTTT
J gene: TRBJ2-7; V gene: TRBV5-1; clone size: -; D gene: -; CDR3 protein: CASSLDNSYEQYF; CDR3 DNA: TGCGCCAGCAGCCTGGACAACTCCTACGAGCAGTACTTC
J gene: TRBJ2-1; V gene: TRBV11-3; clone size: -; D gene: TRBD1; CDR3 protein: CASRGGQGNEQFF; CDR3 DNA: TGTGCCAGCAGGGGGGGACAGGGGAATGAGCAGTTCTTC
J gene: TRBJ1-4; V gene: TRBV30; clone size: -; D gene: TRBD1; CDR3 protein: CAWSVPRQGGEKLFF; CDR3 DNA: TGTGCCTGGAGTGTCCCTAGACAGGGAGGAGAAAAACTGTTTTTT
J gene: TRBJ2-1; V gene: TRBV4-2; clone size: -; D gene: TRBD1; CDR3 protein: CASSQGSTAGGSYNEQFF; CDR3 DNA: TGTGCCAGCAGCCAAGGCTCCACGGCAGGGGGTTCCTACAATGAGCAGTTCTTC
J gene: TRBJ2-2; V gene: TRBV3-1/TRBV3-2; clone size: -; D gene: -; CDR3 protein: CASSQDRELFF; CDR3 DNA: TGTGCCAGCAGCCAAGACAGGGAGCTGTTTTTT
J gene: TRBJ2-6; V gene: TRBV5-1; clone size: -; D gene: -; CDR3 protein: CASSLEISGANVLTF; CDR3 DNA: TGCGCCAGCAGCCTAGAGATATCTGGGGCCAACGTCCTGACTTTC
J gene: TRBJ1-4; V gene: TRBV28; clone size: -; D gene: TRBD1; CDR3 protein: CASSLFQSTGGREKLFF; CDR3 DNA: TGTGCCAGCAGTTTATTCCAATCGACAGGGGGCCGGGAAAAACTGTTTTTT
J gene: TRBJ2-1; V gene: TRBV18; clone size: -; D gene: -; CDR3 protein: CASSPQRDNNEQFF; CDR3 DNA: TGTGCCAGCTCACCCCAGCGGGACAACAATGAGCAGTTCTTC
J gene: TRBJ2-1; V gene: TRBV6-6; clone size: -; D gene: -; CDR3 protein: CASSSAGHEQFF; CDR3 DNA: TGTGCCAGCAGTTCCGCGGGGCATGAGCAGTTCTTC
J gene: TRBJ1-4; V gene: TRBV7-9; clone size: -; D gene: -; CDR3 protein: CASSSTGTYEKLFF; CDR3 DNA: TGTGCCAGCAGCTCTACAGGGACCTATGAAAAACTGTTTTTT
J gene: TRBJ1-5; V gene: TRBV4-1; clone size: -; D gene: TRBD1; CDR3 protein: CASSWRTGSNQPQHF; CDR3 DNA: TGCGCCAGCAGCTGGAGGACAGGGAGCAATCAGCCCCAGCATTTT
J gene: TRBJ2-2; V gene: TRBV18; clone size: -; D gene: -; CDR3 protein: CASSPGRNTGELFF; CDR3 DNA: TGTGCCAGCTCACCAGGGAGGAACACCGGGGAGCTGTTTTTT
J gene: TRBJ1-4; V gene: TRBV6-1; clone size: -; D gene: -; CDR3 protein: CASSERRAHNEKLFF; CDR3 DNA: TGTGCCAGCAGTGAAAGGCGGGCGCACAATGAAAAACTGTTTTTT
J gene: TRBJ1-2; V gene: TRBV6-2/TRBV6-3; clone size: -; D gene: TRBD1; CDR3 protein: CASSYHRDRDYGYTF; CDR3 DNA: TGTGCCAGCAGTTACCACCGGGACAGGGACTATGGCTACACCTTC
J gene: TRBJ2-7; V gene: TRBV4-2; clone size: -; D gene: TRBD2; CDR3 protein: CASSQRLAGDASYEQYF; CDR3 DNA: TGTGCCAGCAGCCAACGTTTAGCGGGAGATGCATCCTACGAGCAGTACTTC
J gene: TRBJ2-2; V gene: TRBV30; clone size: -; D gene: -; CDR3 protein: CAWTKITNTGELFF; CDR3 DNA: TGTGCCTGGACAAAAATCACGAACACCGGGGAGCTGTTTTTT
J gene: TRBJ2-1; V gene: TRBV11-1; clone size: -; D gene: TRBD1; CDR3 protein: CASSFRDRGITEQFF; CDR3 DNA: TGTGCCAGCAGCTTCAGGGACAGGGGGATAACCGAGCAGTTCTTC
J gene: TRBJ2-2; V gene: TRBV5-8; clone size: -; D gene: -; CDR3 protein: CASSLERGTNTGELFF; CDR3 DNA: TGTGCCAGCAGCTTGGAGAGAGGGACGAACACCGGGGAGCTGTTTTTT
J gene: TRBJ2-3; V gene: TRBV2; clone size: -; D gene: -; CDR3 protein: CASSVQKRSTDTQYF; CDR3 DNA: TGTGCCAGCAGTGTACAGAAACGGAGCACAGATACGCAGTATTTT